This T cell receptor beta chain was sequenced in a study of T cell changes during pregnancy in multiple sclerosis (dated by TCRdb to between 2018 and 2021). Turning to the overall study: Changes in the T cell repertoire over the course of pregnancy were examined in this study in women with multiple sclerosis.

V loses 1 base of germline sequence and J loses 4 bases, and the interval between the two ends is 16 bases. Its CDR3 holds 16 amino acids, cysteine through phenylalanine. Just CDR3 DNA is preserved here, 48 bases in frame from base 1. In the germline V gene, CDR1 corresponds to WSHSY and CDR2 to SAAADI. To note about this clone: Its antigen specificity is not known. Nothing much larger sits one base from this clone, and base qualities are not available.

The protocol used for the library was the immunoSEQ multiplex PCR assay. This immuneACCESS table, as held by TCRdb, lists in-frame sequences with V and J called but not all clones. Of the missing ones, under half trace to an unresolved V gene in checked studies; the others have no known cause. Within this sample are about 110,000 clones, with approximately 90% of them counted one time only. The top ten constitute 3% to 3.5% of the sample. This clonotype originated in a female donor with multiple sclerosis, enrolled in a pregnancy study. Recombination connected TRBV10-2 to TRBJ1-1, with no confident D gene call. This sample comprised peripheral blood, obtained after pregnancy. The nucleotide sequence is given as TGCGCCAGCAGTGAGTTATACACCGGGTCGGGCACTGAAGCTTTCTTT. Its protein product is CASSELYTGSGTEAFF.